This is a list of T cell receptor beta chains from one sample in a study of blood T cell repertoires in COVID-19. Produced via immunoSEQ multiplex PCR; TCRdb's table is partial and in-frame only. The top ten hold under 2.5% of the sample, which has a few hundred thousand clones, 89% seen once. The sample taken for sequencing was PBMCs or T cells enriched from blood (not recorded which). The origin of the receptors is a woman in her sixties or seventies who had recovered from COVID-19. Both conserved end residues are part of each CDR3. The order of the fields is J gene, clone size, V gene, CDR3 protein. Clone size appears in some rows only: once, few, many, or a class for an expanded clone.

J gene: TRBJ2-1
clone size: NA
V gene: TRBV6-1
CDR3 protein: CASSDGGRGYNEQFF

J gene: TRBJ2-1
clone size: NA
V gene: TRBV11-2
CDR3 protein: CASIWASGAPGGQFF

J gene: TRBJ1-2
clone size: once
V gene: TRBV28
CDR3 protein: CASSFLGTGYGYTF

J gene: TRBJ2-5
clone size: NA
V gene: TRBV5-1
CDR3 protein: CASSGTRGQETQYF

J gene: TRBJ2-1
clone size: NA
V gene: TRBV11-1
CDR3 protein: CASSPTGSSYNEQFF

J gene: TRBJ1-3
clone size: NA
V gene: TRBV25-1
CDR3 protein: CATSRGAGQLSGNTIYF

J gene: TRBJ1-2
clone size: once
V gene: TRBV27
CDR3 protein: CASPPTATPNYGYTF

J gene: TRBJ2-3
clone size: NA
V gene: TRBV9
CDR3 protein: CASSVWSLDTQYF

J gene: TRBJ1-2
clone size: NA
V gene: TRBV11-3
CDR3 protein: CASSLGPPPGGFGSGYTF

J gene: TRBJ1-6
clone size: NA
V gene: TRBV6-5
CDR3 protein: CASRSAGTGDLALHF

J gene: TRBJ2-1
clone size: NA
V gene: TRBV29-1
CDR3 protein: CSDAAGDMDEFF

J gene: TRBJ1-5
clone size: NA
V gene: TRBV28
CDR3 protein: CASHTGGYKPQHF

J gene: TRBJ2-7
clone size: few
V gene: TRBV2
CDR3 protein: CASSEALGQGGTHEQYF

J gene: TRBJ2-3
clone size: NA
V gene: TRBV11-2
CDR3 protein: CASSSPGGLNTDTQYF

J gene: TRBJ2-1
clone size: NA
V gene: TRBV7-3
CDR3 protein: CASSLSQGDNEQFF

J gene: TRBJ1-2
clone size: NA
V gene: TRBV19
CDR3 protein: CASSPRQGAGDGYTF

J gene: TRBJ1-3
clone size: NA
V gene: TRBV5-1
CDR3 protein: CASSSAAGAGNTIYF

J gene: TRBJ2-6
clone size: NA
V gene: TRBV24-1
CDR3 protein: CATSQSGANVLTF

J gene: TRBJ1-2
clone size: NA
V gene: TRBV19
CDR3 protein: CASTSNGGSFGYTF

J gene: TRBJ1-1
clone size: NA
V gene: TRBV11-1
CDR3 protein: CASSPNTGNTEAFF

J gene: TRBJ2-1
clone size: NA
V gene: TRBV18
CDR3 protein: CASSPLGLAGSYEQFF

J gene: TRBJ1-6
clone size: NA
V gene: TRBV7-2
CDR3 protein: CASSLRLWSPLHF

J gene: TRBJ1-2
clone size: NA
V gene: TRBV6-5
CDR3 protein: CASGETGGHTF

J gene: TRBJ2-5
clone size: NA
V gene: TRBV29-1
CDR3 protein: CSVEDIALRTQYF

J gene: TRBJ1-2
clone size: NA
V gene: TRBV24-1
CDR3 protein: CATSEGLYGGYTF

J gene: TRBJ2-5
clone size: NA
V gene: TRBV11-2
CDR3 protein: CASIGGGETQYF

J gene: TRBJ1-3
clone size: NA
V gene: TRBV3-1/TRBV3-2
CDR3 protein: CASSAGTGGLFGGNTIYF

J gene: TRBJ2-1
clone size: once
V gene: TRBV10-2
CDR3 protein: CASRDWTGGGDEQFF

J gene: TRBJ2-1
clone size: few
V gene: TRBV4-1
CDR3 protein: CASSQEGATYNEQFF

J gene: TRBJ2-3
clone size: NA
V gene: TRBV5-1
CDR3 protein: CASSSVPGADTQYF

J gene: TRBJ1-1
clone size: NA
V gene: TRBV6-4
CDR3 protein: CASSERWRGQGEFF